The clone carrying this T cell receptor beta chain came up many times. The antigen remains unidentified. The data belong to a study of identical twins. Unique molecular identifiers were in the cDNA, with template-switch universal primer binding. TCRdb reprocessed the 5' RACE reads with MiXCR, giving one entry per CDR3 protein. The table includes 1.5 million to 2 million distinct CDR3 sequences, about 32% detected once. General study points: Twins showed weaker excess sharing in their beta out-of-frame sequences.

Sequenced input: cord blood. The receptor comes from a newborn girl in good health.

CDR3 in amino acids: CASSLTLAGERDTQYF. The CDR3 DNA follows: TGTGCCAGCAGTTTGACCTTAGCGGGAGAGAGAGATACGCAGTATTTT. The chain uses TRBV28 and TRBJ2-3; TRBD2 agrees at 9 bases. J lost 5 bases, V lost 3 bases, and 9 bases had no gene match. CDR3 length equals 16 residues. Germline V gene sequence: CDR1 MDHEN, CDR2 SYDVKM.